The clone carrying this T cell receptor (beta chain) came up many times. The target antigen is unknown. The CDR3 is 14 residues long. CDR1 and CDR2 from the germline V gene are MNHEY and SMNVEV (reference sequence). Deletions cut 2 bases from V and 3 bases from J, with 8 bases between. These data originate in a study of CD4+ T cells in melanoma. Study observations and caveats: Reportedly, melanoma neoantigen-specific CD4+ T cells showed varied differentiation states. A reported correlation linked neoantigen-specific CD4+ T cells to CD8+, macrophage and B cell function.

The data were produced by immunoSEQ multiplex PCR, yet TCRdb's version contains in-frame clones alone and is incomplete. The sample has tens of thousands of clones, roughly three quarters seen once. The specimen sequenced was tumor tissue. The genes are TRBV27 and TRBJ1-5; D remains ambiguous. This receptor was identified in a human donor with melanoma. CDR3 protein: CASSLGQNNQPQHF. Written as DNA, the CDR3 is TGTGCCAGCAGTTTAGGGCAGAACAATCAGCCCCAGCATTTT.